This T cell receptor beta chain came from a study of blood T cell repertoires in COVID-19. This clone has only one observation. Germline V gene lookup returns CDR1 SGHRS and CDR2 YFSETQ. Trimming removed 3 bases from V and 7 bases from J; junction bases left unmatched: 5. This CDR3 spans 16 amino acids. Clones were read by immunoSEQ multiplex PCR, and TCRdb kept only the in-frame ones, dropping some. The sample contains some 40,000 clones, around 87% of which appear only once. The sequenced material came from peripheral blood. The J gene is TRBJ2-1, the V gene TRBV5-1, with 15 bases fitting TRBD2. The receptor comes from a man between 60 and 75 years old with acute or convalescent COVID-19. CDR3 in DNA: TGCGCCAGCAGCTCAGCCGGGACTAGCGGGAGGAATGAGCAGTTCTTC. Translating it yields CASSSAGTSGRNEQFF.